This T cell receptor (beta chain) was captured by sequencing in a study of T cell repertoires in cytomegalovirus infection (dated by TCRdb to between 2018 and 2021). Regarding the study in general: Because public TCR beta signatures pointed to carriage of CMV infection together with the matching HLA type, the HLA type of each donor mattered for the analysis.

The sample holds a few counts of this clonotype. The target of this receptor is not known. No qualities accompany the bases; no much larger clone lies one base away. What the study reported, not specific to this receptor: Cumulative frequency of public TCR beta family members discriminated carriers of CMV infection plus the relevant HLA type in this cohort and an independent roughly 350-donor cohort. In the ex vivo response, HLA-C-restricted CMV-specific TCR beta clonotypes were dominant, and in two of eight donors the single most frequent clonotype came from this HLA-C-restricted group.

Sequenced on an Illumina HiSeq 1500. TCRdb trimmed the raw reads at Q25, called clones with MiXCR and kept productive beta chains. All rows with the same CDR3 protein become a single entry with the most common DNA and genes. The sample table shows about 740,000 distinct CDR3 sequences, and roughly 36% are seen once. Around 2.8% of the sample is taken by the ten largest. Counted from cysteine to phenylalanine, this CDR3 has 17 amino acids. This entry keeps only the CDR3 DNA: 51 bases, framed from base 1. The junction shows trimming of 6 bases on V and 2 bases on J, and the gene matches do not reach 13 bases of it.

This sequence originates from a human donor in good health (CMV status not recorded). Some clones in this sample may be carry-over from other donors' samples. The sequence joins TRBV12-3 or TRBV12-4 to TRBJ1-1; TRBD1 matches 9 bases in the middle. Sequenced: PBMCs. The CDR3 is CASSALTGGPYNTEAFF. The sequence in DNA is TGTGCCAGCAGCGCCCTGACAGGGGGACCCTATAACACTGAAGCTTTCTTT.